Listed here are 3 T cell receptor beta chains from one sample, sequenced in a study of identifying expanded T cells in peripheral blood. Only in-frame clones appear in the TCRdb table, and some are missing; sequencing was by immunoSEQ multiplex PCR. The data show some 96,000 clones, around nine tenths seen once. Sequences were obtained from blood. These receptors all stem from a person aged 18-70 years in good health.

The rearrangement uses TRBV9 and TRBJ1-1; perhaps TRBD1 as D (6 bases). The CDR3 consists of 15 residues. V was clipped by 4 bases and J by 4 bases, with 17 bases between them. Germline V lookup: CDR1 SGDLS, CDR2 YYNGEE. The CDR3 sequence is CASSKSGGAPTEAFF. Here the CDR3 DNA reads TGTGCCAGCAGCAAGAGCGGGGGGGCGCCCACTGAAGCTTTCTTT.

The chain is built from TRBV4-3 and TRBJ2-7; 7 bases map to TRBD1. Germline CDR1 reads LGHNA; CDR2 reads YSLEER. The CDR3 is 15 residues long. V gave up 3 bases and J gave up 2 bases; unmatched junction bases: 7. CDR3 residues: CASSQQTGSPYEQYF. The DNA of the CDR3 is TGCGCCAGCAGCCAGCAGACAGGGAGTCCCTACGAGCAGTACTTC.

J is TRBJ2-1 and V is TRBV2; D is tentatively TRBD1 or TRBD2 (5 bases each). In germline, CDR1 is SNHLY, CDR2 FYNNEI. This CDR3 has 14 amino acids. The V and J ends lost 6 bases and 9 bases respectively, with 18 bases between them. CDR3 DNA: TGTGCCAGCAGGGGGGTGGGTAGCTTTGGTGAGCAGTTCTTC. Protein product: CASRGVGSFGEQFF.